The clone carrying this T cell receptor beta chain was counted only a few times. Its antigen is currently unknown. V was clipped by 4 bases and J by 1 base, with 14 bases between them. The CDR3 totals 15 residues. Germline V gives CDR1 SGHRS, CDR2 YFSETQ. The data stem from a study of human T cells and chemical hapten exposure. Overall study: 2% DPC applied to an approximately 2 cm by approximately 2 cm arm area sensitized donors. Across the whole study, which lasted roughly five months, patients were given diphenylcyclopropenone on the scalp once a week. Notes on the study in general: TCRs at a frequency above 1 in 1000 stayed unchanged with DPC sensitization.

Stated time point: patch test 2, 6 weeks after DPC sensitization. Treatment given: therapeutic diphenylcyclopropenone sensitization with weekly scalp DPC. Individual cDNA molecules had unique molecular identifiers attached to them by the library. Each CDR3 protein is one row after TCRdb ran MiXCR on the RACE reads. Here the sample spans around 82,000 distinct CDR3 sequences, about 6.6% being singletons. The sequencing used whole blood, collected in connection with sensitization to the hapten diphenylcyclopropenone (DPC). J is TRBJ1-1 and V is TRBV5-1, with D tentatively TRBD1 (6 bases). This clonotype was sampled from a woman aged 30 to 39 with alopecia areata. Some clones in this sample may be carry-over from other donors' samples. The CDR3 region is CASSTGPTGNTEAFF. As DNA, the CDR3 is TGCGCCAGCAGCACCGGACCGACAGGGAACACTGAAGCTTTCTTT.